This paragraph covers one T cell receptor beta chain sequence. Its antigen is still unknown. Patients were excluded for autoimmune disease history or systemic immunosuppression. This sample is part of a study of OX40 agonist ivuxolimab in advanced cancers. Regarding the study as a whole: Among the lowest peripheral clonal expansion occurred in 0.1-3.0 mg/kg partial responders.

V was shortened by 7 bases and J by 6 bases, with 8 bases between the two germline ends. Germline values: CDR1 SNHLY, CDR2 FYNNEI. The CDR3 sequence is 11 residues long. Clones were read by immunoSEQ multiplex PCR, and TCRdb kept only the in-frame ones, dropping some. Altogether 85,000 to 100,000 clones are present, more than 70% being singletons, with the ten largest covering roughly 0.22%. The input for sequencing was CD4+ or CD8+ T cells sorted from blood, taken in a trial of the OX40 agonist ivuxolimab. V and J are TRBV2 and TRBJ2-3; D is undetermined. The receptor comes from an adult with an advanced solid tumor such as melanoma, head and neck, liver or kidney cancer. The CDR3 protein is CASTESDTQYF. CDR3 nucleotides: TGTGCCAGCACAGAATCCGATACGCAGTATTTT.